One sample yielded the 27 T cell receptor beta chains listed below, sequenced in a study of T cells after yellow fever vaccination. One entry per CDR3 protein, called by TCRdb with MiXCR from the 5' RACE reads. The table has 110,000 or so distinct CDR3 sequences, 7.2% seen once. The specimen comprised CD4+ T cells sorted from PBMCs, sampled 35 to 50 days after the first yellow fever vaccination. The receptors come from a man aged 18 to 30 who received the YFV17D yellow fever vaccine.

This clonotype was seen many times. V usage is TRBV7-2 and J usage is TRBJ1-2, with 10 bases aligning to TRBD1. The germline V gene has CDR1 SGHTA and CDR2 FQGNSA. The length of the CDR3 is 13 residues. V lost 8 bases to trimming and J lost 6 bases; unmatched junction nucleotides: 6. Written as DNA, the CDR3 is TGTGCCAGCCATTCCGGGACAGGGGATGGCTACACCTTC. Protein: CASHSGTGDGYTF.

The table lists this clonotype with many counts. The chain uses TRBV5-1 and TRBJ1-6, with TRBD1 as a possible D gene (6 bases). This CDR3 comprises 14 residues. Germline assignment: CDR1 SGHRS and CDR2 YFSETQ. The germline V and J ends were trimmed by 0 bases and 8 bases, with 9 bases remaining between them. The CDR3 DNA reads as TGCGCCAGCAGCTTGGGGGGGCTTGATTCACCCCTCCACTTT. Amino acids: CASSLGGLDSPLHF. Filled out from reference TRBV5-1 and TRBJ1-6, the complete variable domain reads KAGVTQTPRYLIKTRGQQVTLSCSPISGHRSVSWYQQTPGQGLQFLFEYFSETQRNKGNFPGRFSGRQFSNSRSEMNVSTLELGDSALYLCASSLGGLDSPLHFGNGTRLTVT.

This clonotype was observed a few times. The J gene is TRBJ2-2, the V gene TRBV10-3; D might be TRBD2 (6 bases). V gave up 0 bases and J gave up 6 bases, with 11 bases separating them. Germline V lookup: CDR1 ENHRY, CDR2 SYGVKD. The CDR3 is made up of 15 amino acids. The CDR3 spells CAISESAGQAGELFF. CDR3 in DNA: TGTGCCATCAGTGAGTCCGCGGGGCAGGCCGGGGAGCTGTTTTTT.

This clonotype has at least ten counts. J is TRBJ2-1 and V is TRBV6-5, with 9 bases matching TRBD1. The V gene's germline CDR1 is MNHEY and CDR2 SVGAGI. The CDR3 length is 14 residues. With V trimmed by 8 bases and J by 3 bases, 5 bases remained unmatched. CDR3 coding DNA: TGTGCCAGCTGCCGGGACAGGGTCTACAATGAGCAGTTCTTC. This gives the protein CASCRDRVYNEQFF.

The V call is TRBV5-1, the J call TRBJ2-2; D might be TRBD1 (5 bases). CDR3 size: 15 residues. Germline values: CDR1 SGHRS, CDR2 YFSETQ. Trimming took 2 bases from V and 7 from J, leaving 15 bases between them. In DNA form, the CDR3 reads TGCGCCAGCAGCTTCTCTCCAGGGTCAGGCGGGGAGCTGTTTTTT. This codes for CASSFSPGSGGELFF.

The V gene is TRBV21-1, the J gene TRBJ2-5; TRBD1 is the table's D call, not checked against the DNA. TRBV21-1 is marked as a pseudogene. The CDR3 runs to 10 residues. CDR3 sequence reads: CASSKRDTYF. The CDR3 DNA is TGTGCCAGCAGCAAGCGGGACACCTACTTC.

This clonotype appeared a single time. It may be a read error: a sequence one base away is much more abundant. The chain uses TRBV7-8 and TRBJ1-1; TRBD1 is a possible D gene (5 bases). From germline, CDR1 is SGHVS and CDR2 FQNEAQ. CDR3 length equals 13 residues. The CDR3 bases are TGTACCAGCAGCCTTACCGCACAGGCTGAAGCTTTCTTT. As protein: CTSSLTAQAEAFF.

This clonotype was found many times. The chain is built from TRBV6-5 and TRBJ1-1; D not resolved. V was pared by 11 bases and J by 0 bases, with 25 bases between. Germline CDR1 is MNHEY and CDR2 is SVGAGI. The CDR3 loop spans 17 amino acids. The CDR3 DNA is TGTGCCCTGGCGTGGGAGCGGGGTGGAGGGTTGAACACTGAAGCTTTCTTT. This encodes CALAWERGGGLNTEAFF.

This clonotype was counted only a few times. The genes are TRBV5-1 and TRBJ2-5; D call uncertain. Germline lookup yields CDR1 SGHRS and CDR2 YFSETQ. Between the trimmed V and J ends, which lost 2 bases and 4 bases, there was a span of 12 bases. This CDR3 comprises 14 residues. This chain's CDR3 is CASSFRWSRETQYF. DNA of the CDR3: TGCGCCAGCAGCTTTCGATGGAGTAGAGAGACCCAGTACTTC.

The chain is built from TRBV12-3 or TRBV12-4 and TRBJ2-2; the match to TRBD1 covers 7 bases. The CDR3 extends over 19 amino acids. The V and J ends lost 11 bases and 4 bases, in that order; junction bases with no gene match: 25. In nucleotides, the CDR3 is TGTGCCCTCAGTTTTACTTGGGATTCGGACAGGATAACCACCGGGGAGCTGTTTTTT. It encodes CALSFTWDSDRITTGELFF.

This clonotype has ten or more counts. The rearrangement uses TRBV20-1 and TRBJ1-5, with unresolved D. Looked up from germline, CDR1 is DFQATT and CDR2 is SNEGSKA (reference sequence). Between the trimmed V and J ends, which lost 5 bases and 7 bases, there was a span of 15 bases. The length of the CDR3 is 13 residues. As DNA, the CDR3 is TGCAGTGCTGACGGCGGAGGAGGACAGCCCCAGCATTTT. It codes for CSADGGGGQPQHF.

This clonotype was observed many times. The J gene is TRBJ2-7, the V gene TRBV12-3 or TRBV12-4; 7 bases map to TRBD2. The trim removed 3 bases at V and 3 bases at J, leaving 5 bases unmatched. The CDR3 has 14 residues. CDR3 coding DNA: TGTGCCAGCAGTTTCGCGGGCGGGGGCTACGAGCAGTACTTC. Its protein is CASSFAGGGYEQYF.

This clonotype has a count of ten or more. This chain joins TRBV7-2 and TRBJ2-7; D gene ambiguous. The ends were cut back, 5 bases at V and 0 bases at J, with 11 bases in the middle. Per germline, CDR1 SGHTA and CDR2 FQGNSA. The CDR3 is 14 residues long. CDR3 loop: CASSPTDGSYEQYF. CDR3 DNA: TGTGCCAGCAGCCCCACGGACGGCTCCTACGAGCAGTACTTC.

Only a few counts were recorded for this clonotype. This chain connects TRBV4-2 to TRBJ2-1; D is uncertain. Trimming took off 0 bases at V and 6 bases at J, with 6 bases between the two ends. The CDR3 consists of 13 residues. Germline V gene lookup returns CDR1 LGHNA and CDR2 YNFKEQ. CDR3 sequence reads: CASSQELRNEQFF. Written as DNA, the CDR3 is TGTGCCAGCAGCCAAGAACTACGCAATGAGCAGTTCTTC.

This clonotype occurred many times. The genes are TRBV7-2 and TRBJ2-1; D gene uncertain. This CDR3 is 14 amino acids long. Between the trimmed V and J ends, which lost 0 bases and 9 bases, there was a span of 12 bases. CDR1 SGHTA and CDR2 FQGNSA come from the germline V gene. CDR3 sequence reads: CASSLAVVWSEQFF. The CDR3 region has the DNA TGTGCCAGCAGCTTAGCGGTTGTATGGAGTGAGCAGTTCTTC.

In its sample, this clonotype was seen many times. The chain couples TRBV4-3 to TRBJ2-7; no clear D. The CDR3 consists of 13 residues. Germline V lookup: CDR1 LGHNA, CDR2 YSLEER. Trimming took 1 base from V and 0 from J, leaving 4 bases between them. CDR3: CASSQGLSYEQYF. CDR3 coding DNA: TGCGCCAGCAGCCAAGGCCTCTCCTACGAGCAGTACTTC.

This clonotype was counted only a few times. The rearrangement joins TRBV6-5 to TRBJ1-6, with 9 bases matching TRBD1. The CDR3 is made up of 17 amino acids. Germline V CDR1 and CDR2: MNHEY, SVGAGI. J lost 0 bases, V lost 2 bases, and 2 bases had no gene match. The CDR3 loop is CASSYGTGSSYNSPLHF. The DNA of the CDR3 is TGTGCCAGCAGTTACGGGACAGGGAGCTCCTATAATTCACCCCTCCACTTT.

This clonotype was seen many times. This chain uses TRBV5-1 with TRBJ2-2; no clear D gene. Germline V gene lookup returns CDR1 SGHRS and CDR2 YFSETQ. The CDR3 sequence is 14 residues long. Trimming removed 9 bases from V and 4 bases from J, with 16 bases in between. DNA for the CDR3: TGCGCCACCCCGACACCGCCGCGCACCGGGGAGCTGTTTTTT. Amino acid sequence: CATPTPPRTGELFF.

This clonotype was counted at least ten times. The rearrangement uses TRBV5-1 and TRBJ2-7, with 7 nucleotides matching TRBD1. V dropped 4 bases and J dropped 3; count of bases not matched to a gene: 10. Germline V CDR1 and CDR2: SGHRS, YFSETQ. This CDR3 contains 15 residues. This chain's CDR3 is CASSESGQPNYEQYF. CDR3 bases: TGCGCCAGCAGCGAGTCGGGACAGCCTAACTACGAGCAGTACTTC.

This clonotype was picked up many times. J is TRBJ2-5 and V is TRBV18; D is uncertain. The CDR3 length is 12 residues. Trimming pared 6 bases from V and 1 base from J, leaving 6 bases between. Germline V lookup: CDR1 KGHSH, CDR2 LQKENI. CDR3 bases: TGTGCCAGCTCCCCGGCCCAAGAGACCCAGTACTTC. It yields the protein CASSPAQETQYF.

This clonotype was counted at least ten times. This chain joins TRBV4-1 and TRBJ2-3; TRBD2 matches at 9 bases. The CDR3 is 19 amino acids. J gave up 0 bases and V 0 bases, and 10 bases lay outside the gene matches. Germline V gene data show CDR1 as MGHRA and CDR2 as YSYEKL. CDR3 DNA: TGCGCCAGCAGCCAAGACAGGAGCGGGGGGCGAACTAGCACAGATACGCAGTATTTT. This encodes CASSQDRSGGRTSTDTQYF.

This clonotype was recorded many times. The chain uses TRBV5-1 and TRBJ1-5, with D maybe TRBD1 (5 bases). The germline CDR1 and CDR2 sequences are SGHRS and YFSETQ. CDR3 length: 16 amino acids. V was shortened by 2 bases and J by 4 bases, with 16 bases between the two germline ends. For the CDR3, the DNA is TGCGCCAGCAGCTTAGGGTTTGGTGGGGGTAATCAGCCCCAGCATTTT. Its protein is CASSLGFGGGNQPQHF.

V gene TRBV27 combines with J gene TRBJ2-4; the match to TRBD1 covers 9 bases. The CDR3 has 17 amino acids. CDR1 and CDR2 from the germline V gene are MNHEY and SMNVEV (reference sequence). V lost 6 bases, J lost 1 base, and 10 bases stayed unmatched. CDR3 sequence: CASRDSYRGRAKNIQYF. CDR3 in DNA: TGTGCCAGCAGGGATTCCTACAGGGGGCGGGCCAAAAACATTCAGTACTTC.

This clonotype was seen repeatedly, ten times or more. CDR3 sequence: CASSTNPDTEAFF. Written as DNA, the CDR3 is TGTGCCAGCAGCACCAACCCTGACACTGAAGCTTTCTTT. The gene calls are TRBV11-3 and TRBJ1-1; D ambiguous. Germline values: CDR1 SGHNT, CDR2 YENEEA. Trimming shortened V by 5 bases and J by 3 bases, and 10 bases separated the two germline ends. The CDR3 contains 13 residues.

The sample holds many counts of this clonotype. The chain combines TRBV7-3 with TRBJ2-7; 13 bases are a match to TRBD2. Trimming took 5 bases from V and 12 from J; bases not matched to a gene: 7. The germline gives CDR1 SGHTA, CDR2 FQGTGA. This CDR3 has 13 residues. Here the CDR3 DNA reads TGTGCCAGCAGCCCAGGGACTAGCGGGGTTGTGTACTTC. It translates to CASSPGTSGVVYF.

In this sample, this clonotype turned up many times. V and J are TRBV29-1 and TRBJ2-5, with 10 positions matching TRBD2. The junction had 6 bases not matched to a gene; V was cut back by 4 bases and J by 1 base. The CDR3 has 15 amino acids. The germline V gene encodes CDR1 SQVTM and CDR2 ANQGSEA. The CDR3 DNA follows: TGCAGCGTTGTGATTAGCGGGGGGTTCCAAGAGACCCAGTACTTC. Its protein is CSVVISGGFQETQYF. The variable domain in full, completed from reference TRBV29-1 and TRBJ2-5, reads SAVISQKPSRDICQRGTSLTIQCQVDSQVTMMFWYRQQPGQSLTLIATANQGSEATYESGFVIDKFPISRPNLTFSTLTVSNMSPEDSSIYLCSVVISGGFQETQYFGPGTRLLVL.

This clonotype has ten or more counts. V gene TRBV15 combines with J gene TRBJ2-1, with 7 bases identical to TRBD2. V trimming: 0 bases; J trimming: 13 bases; junction bases outside the gene matches: 3. Germline assignment: CDR1 LNHNV and CDR2 YYDKDF (reference sequence). The length of the CDR3 is 12 residues. The CDR3 DNA sequence: TGTGCCACCAGCAGAGATGCGGGGGATCAGTTCTTC. This sequence encodes CATSRDAGDQFF.